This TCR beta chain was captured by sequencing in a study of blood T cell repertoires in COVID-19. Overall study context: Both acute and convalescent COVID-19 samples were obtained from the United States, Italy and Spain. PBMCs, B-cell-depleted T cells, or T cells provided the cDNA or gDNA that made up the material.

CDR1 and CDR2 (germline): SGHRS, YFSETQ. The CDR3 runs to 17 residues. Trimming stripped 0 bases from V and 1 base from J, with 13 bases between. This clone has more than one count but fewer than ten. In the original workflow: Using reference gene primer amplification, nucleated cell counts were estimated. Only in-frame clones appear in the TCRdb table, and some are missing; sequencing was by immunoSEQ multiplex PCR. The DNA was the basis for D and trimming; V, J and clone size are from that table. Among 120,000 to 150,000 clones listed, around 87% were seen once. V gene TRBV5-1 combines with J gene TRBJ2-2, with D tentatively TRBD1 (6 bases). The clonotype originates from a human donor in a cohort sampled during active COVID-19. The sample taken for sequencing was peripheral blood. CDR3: CASSLAQQGWNTGELFF. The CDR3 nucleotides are TGCGCCAGCAGCTTGGCCCAACAGGGTTGGAACACCGGGGAGCTGTTTTTT.